Here is one T cell receptor (beta chain) with its context. The antigen is not known. Every TCR beta cDNA library bore unique molecular identifiers. Around 500,000 cDNA molecules were recovered from an input of roughly 0.85 to 10 million T cells. TCRdb reprocessed the PCR reads with MiXCR, giving one entry per CDR3 protein. The sample yields around 500,000 distinct CDR3 sequences, around 34% seen once. This entry comes from a study of post-analysis software for immune sequencing data. Across the study: Recorded disease courses covered relapsing-remitting, secondary progressive and progressive-relapsing multiple sclerosis. Some patients had no subtype annotation.

Overall study results and limits: Batch-matched samples strongly co-clustered by F measure. Five TRBV segments, including TRBV5-6, TRBV5-1 and TRBV20-1, were more frequent in patients than controls.

The CDR3 totals 18 residues. Trimming shortened V by 0 bases and J by 2 bases, and 17 bases separated the two germline ends. The germline gives CDR1 LGHNA, CDR2 YNFKEQ. Sequenced input: blood. The clonotype comes from a girl aged 2-17 years with multiple sclerosis. The chain joins TRBV4-2 to TRBJ2-1; TRBD2 is a possible D gene (5 bases). For the CDR3, the DNA is TGTGCCAGCAGCCAAGAGCCGGGGATGGCGCCGCCCTACAATGAGCAGTTCTTC. Translated: CASSQEPGMAPPYNEQFF.